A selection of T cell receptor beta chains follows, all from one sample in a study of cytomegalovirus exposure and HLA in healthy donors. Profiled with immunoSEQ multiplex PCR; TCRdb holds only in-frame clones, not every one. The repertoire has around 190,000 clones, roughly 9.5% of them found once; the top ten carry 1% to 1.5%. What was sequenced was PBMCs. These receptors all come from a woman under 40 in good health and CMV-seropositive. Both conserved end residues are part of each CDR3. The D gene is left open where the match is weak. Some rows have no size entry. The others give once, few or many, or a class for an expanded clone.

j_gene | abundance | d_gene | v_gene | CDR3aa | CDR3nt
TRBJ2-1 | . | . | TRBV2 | CASSVAVFSYNEQFF | TGTGCCAGCAGTGTTGCGGTTTTTTCGTACAATGAGCAGTTCTTC
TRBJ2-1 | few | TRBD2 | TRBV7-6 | CASSPSGVDEQFF | TGTGCCAGCAGCCCGAGCGGGGTTGATGAGCAGTTCTTC
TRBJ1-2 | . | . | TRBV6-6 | CASKNRDRGYGYTF | TGTGCCAGCAAAAACCGGGATCGGGGATATGGCTACACCTTC
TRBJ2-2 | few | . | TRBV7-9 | CASTPRGTANTGELFF | TGTGCCAGCACCCCGCGTGGTACCGCGAACACCGGGGAGCTGTTTTTT
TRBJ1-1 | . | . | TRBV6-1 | CASSGQNQGTEAFF | TGTGCCAGCAGTGGACAGAACCAGGGGACTGAAGCTTTCTTT
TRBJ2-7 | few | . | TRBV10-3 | CAISSLGETYEQYF | TGTGCCATCAGCTCCCTCGGGGAGACCTACGAGCAGTACTTC
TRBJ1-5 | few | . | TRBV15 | CATAGTGQPQHF | TGTGCCACCGCGGGGACGGGTCAGCCCCAGCATTTT
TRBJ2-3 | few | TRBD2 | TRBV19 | CASSISGTTDTQYF | TGTGCCAGTAGTATTAGCGGGACCACAGATACGCAGTATTTT
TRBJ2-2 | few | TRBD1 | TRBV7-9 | CASRRTGNTGELFF | TGTGCCAGCAGAAGGACAGGGAACACCGGGGAGCTGTTTTTT
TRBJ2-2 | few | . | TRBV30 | CAWTPDRTNTGELFF | TGTGCCTGGACTCCTGACAGGACAAACACCGGGGAGCTGTTTTTT
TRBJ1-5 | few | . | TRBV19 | CASRLAGEGSDQPQHF | TGTGCCAGTAGGCTAGCAGGGGAAGGAAGTGATCAGCCCCAGCATTTT
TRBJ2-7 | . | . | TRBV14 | CASSQELQGRSYEQYF | TGTGCCAGCAGCCAAGAGCTGCAGGGAAGGTCCTACGAGCAGTACTTC
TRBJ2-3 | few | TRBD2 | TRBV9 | CASSVEASGSRQYF | TGTGCCAGCAGCGTAGAGGCTAGCGGGAGTAGGCAGTATTTT
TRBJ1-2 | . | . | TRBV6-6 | CASSYSKTALNYGYTF | TGTGCCAGCAGTTACTCTAAGACAGCCCTTAACTATGGCTACACCTTC
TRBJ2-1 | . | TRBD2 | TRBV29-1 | CSVDYGGLAGNEQFF | TGCAGCGTCGACTACGGAGGACTAGCGGGAAATGAGCAGTTCTTC
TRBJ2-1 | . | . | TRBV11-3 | CASSAGLFGNEQFF | TGTGCCAGCAGCGCCGGACTATTTGGCAATGAGCAGTTCTTC
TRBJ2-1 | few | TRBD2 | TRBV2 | CASSEGTSGRGGEQFF | TGTGCCAGCAGTGAAGGGACTAGCGGGAGGGGAGGCGAGCAGTTCTTC
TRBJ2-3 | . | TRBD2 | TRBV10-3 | CAISSSTSGRTDTQYF | TGTGCCATCAGTAGCTCGACTAGCGGGAGAACAGATACGCAGTATTTT
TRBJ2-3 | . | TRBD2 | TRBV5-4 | CASSLGDGRADTQYF | TGTGCCAGCAGCTTGGGGGACGGGAGGGCAGATACGCAGTATTTT
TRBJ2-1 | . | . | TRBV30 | CAWSVGSGSYNEQFF | TGTGCCTGGAGTGTGGGTAGCGGCTCCTACAATGAGCAGTTCTTC
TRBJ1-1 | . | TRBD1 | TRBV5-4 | CASSLGQGGEAFF | TGTGCCAGCAGCTTAGGACAGGGGGGTGAAGCTTTCTTT
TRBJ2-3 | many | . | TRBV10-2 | CASSSGFSTDTQYF | TGCGCCAGCAGCTCCGGTTTTAGCACAGATACGCAGTATTTT
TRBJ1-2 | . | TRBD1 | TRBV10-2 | CASSDGTGGNYGYTF | TGCGCCAGCAGTGACGGGACAGGAGGTAACTATGGCTACACCTTC
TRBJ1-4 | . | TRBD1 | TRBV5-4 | CASSLAGTVNEKLFF | TGTGCCAGCAGCTTAGCAGGGACAGTAAATGAAAAACTGTTTTTT
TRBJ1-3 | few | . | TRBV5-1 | CASSTSRRNTIYF | TGCGCCAGCAGTACTTCCAGGAGAAACACCATATATTTT
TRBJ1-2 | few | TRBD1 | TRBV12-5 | CASGFDPDRDGYTF | TGTGCTAGTGGTTTTGATCCTGACAGGGATGGCTACACCTTC
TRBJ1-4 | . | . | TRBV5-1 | CASSLGHRSNEKLFF | TGCGCCAGCAGCTTGGGACACAGATCTAATGAAAAACTGTTTTTT